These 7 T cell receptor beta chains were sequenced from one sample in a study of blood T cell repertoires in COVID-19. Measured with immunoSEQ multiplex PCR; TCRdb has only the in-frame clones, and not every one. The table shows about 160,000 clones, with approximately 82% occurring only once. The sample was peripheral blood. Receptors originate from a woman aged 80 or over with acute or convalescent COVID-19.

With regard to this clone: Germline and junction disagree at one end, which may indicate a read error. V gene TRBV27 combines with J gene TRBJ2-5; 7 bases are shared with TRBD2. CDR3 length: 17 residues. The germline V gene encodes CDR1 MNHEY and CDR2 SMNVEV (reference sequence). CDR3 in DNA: TGTGCCAGCAGTTTCACGAACTCCCGCGGGAGACAAGTGACCCAGTACTTC. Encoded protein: CASSFTNSRGRQVTQYF.

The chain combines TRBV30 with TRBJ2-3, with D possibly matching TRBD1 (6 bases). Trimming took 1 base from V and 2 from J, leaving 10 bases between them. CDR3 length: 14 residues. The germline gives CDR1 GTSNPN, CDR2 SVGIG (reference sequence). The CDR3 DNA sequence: TGTGCCTGGAGTGCCAGGGGAATCACAGATACGCAGTATTTT. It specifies CAWSARGITDTQYF.

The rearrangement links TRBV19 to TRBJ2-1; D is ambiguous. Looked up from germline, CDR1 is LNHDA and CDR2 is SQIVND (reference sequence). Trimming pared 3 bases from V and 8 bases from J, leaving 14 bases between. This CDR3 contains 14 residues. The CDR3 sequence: CASSISAFGYEQFF. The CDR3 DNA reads TGTGCCAGTAGTATTTCAGCGTTCGGGTATGAGCAGTTCTTC.

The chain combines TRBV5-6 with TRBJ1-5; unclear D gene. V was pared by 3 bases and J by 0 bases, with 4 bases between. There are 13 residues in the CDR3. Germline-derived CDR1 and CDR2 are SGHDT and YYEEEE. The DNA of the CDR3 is TGTGCCAGCAGCTACAGTAGCAATCAGCCCCAGCATTTT. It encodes CASSYSSNQPQHF.

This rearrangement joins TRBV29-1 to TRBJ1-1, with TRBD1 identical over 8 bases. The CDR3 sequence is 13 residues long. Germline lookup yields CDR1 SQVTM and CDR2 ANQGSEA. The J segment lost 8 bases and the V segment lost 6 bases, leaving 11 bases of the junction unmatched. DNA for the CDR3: TGCAGCGTCCTCCCGGTGGACAGGGTGGAAGCTTTCTTT. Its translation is CSVLPVDRVEAFF.

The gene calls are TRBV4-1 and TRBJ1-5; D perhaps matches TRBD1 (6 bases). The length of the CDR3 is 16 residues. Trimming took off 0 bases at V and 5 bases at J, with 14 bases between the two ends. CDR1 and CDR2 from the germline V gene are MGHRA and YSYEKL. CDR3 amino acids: CASSQDMAGAHQPQHF. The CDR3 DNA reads TGCGCCAGCAGCCAAGATATGGCAGGGGCACATCAGCCCCAGCATTTT.

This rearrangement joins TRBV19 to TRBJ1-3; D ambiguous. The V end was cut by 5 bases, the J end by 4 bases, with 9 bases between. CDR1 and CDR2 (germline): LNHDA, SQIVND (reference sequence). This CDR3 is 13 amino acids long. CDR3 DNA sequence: TGTGCCAGTAGTCCCACTCTAGGAAACACCATATATTTT. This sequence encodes CASSPTLGNTIYF.